This is a list of T cell receptor beta chains from one sample in a study of T cell responses to AZD1222 COVID-19 vaccine. Sequenced by immunoSEQ multiplex PCR; TCRdb stores in-frame clones only, minus some. There are 85,000 to 90,000 clones in the sample; around nine tenths occur only once, and around 5.2% lies in the top ten. The sample here was peripheral blood, taken on day 0 of MenACWY control vaccination. Every receptor here comes from an adult in good health. The conserved cysteine and the conserved F or W are not part of the CDR3 here. Fields, in order: V gene, CDR3 length, J gene, D gene, CDR3 protein. D genes are given only for firm matches.

V gene: TRBV18
CDR3 length: 14
J gene: TRBJ2-3
D gene: TRBD2
CDR3 protein: ASSPILSGGGDTQY

V gene: TRBV6-6
CDR3 length: 14
J gene: TRBJ2-2
D gene: TRBD1
CDR3 protein: ASSYPGQGNTGELF

V gene: TRBV10-3
CDR3 length: 14
J gene: TRBJ1-1
D gene: -
CDR3 protein: AISESTGRGDTEAF

V gene: TRBV11-2
CDR3 length: 12
J gene: TRBJ2-7
D gene: TRBD1
CDR3 protein: ASSPPTDRGEQY

V gene: TRBV19
CDR3 length: 12
J gene: TRBJ1-6
D gene: -
CDR3 protein: ATGDDLYGSPLH

V gene: TRBV6-5
CDR3 length: 13
J gene: TRBJ2-7
D gene: TRBD1
CDR3 protein: ASSYFSGTGYEQY

V gene: TRBV20-1
CDR3 length: 13
J gene: TRBJ1-1
D gene: TRBD1
CDR3 protein: SASTGGTMNTEAF

V gene: TRBV19
CDR3 length: 13
J gene: TRBJ1-3
D gene: TRBD1
CDR3 protein: ASSIGTGSGNTIY

V gene: TRBV18
CDR3 length: 13
J gene: TRBJ2-3
D gene: -
CDR3 protein: ASSPMDLSTDTQY

V gene: TRBV5-5
CDR3 length: 15
J gene: TRBJ1-1
D gene: -
CDR3 protein: ASSLGTGRPMNTEAF

V gene: TRBV19
CDR3 length: 12
J gene: TRBJ1-1
D gene: -
CDR3 protein: ASRVDGGSLSAF

V gene: TRBV28
CDR3 length: 13
J gene: TRBJ2-1
D gene: -
CDR3 protein: ASSLGERVHNEQF

V gene: TRBV13
CDR3 length: 12
J gene: TRBJ2-5
D gene: -
CDR3 protein: ASSTPTVTETQY

V gene: TRBV28
CDR3 length: 12
J gene: TRBJ2-3
D gene: -
CDR3 protein: ASSDRLSTDTQY

V gene: TRBV7-9
CDR3 length: 14
J gene: TRBJ1-1
D gene: -
CDR3 protein: ASSLEMSSRGTEAF

V gene: TRBV5-1
CDR3 length: 12
J gene: TRBJ2-5
D gene: TRBD2
CDR3 protein: ASSLAGGEETQY

V gene: TRBV6-4
CDR3 length: 10
J gene: TRBJ1-1
D gene: -
CDR3 protein: ASSDQGRDAF

V gene: TRBV28
CDR3 length: 11
J gene: TRBJ1-5
D gene: -
CDR3 protein: ASSGGAEQPQH

V gene: TRBV7-9
CDR3 length: 11
J gene: TRBJ1-3
D gene: -
CDR3 protein: ASSLGSGNTIY

V gene: TRBV6-5
CDR3 length: 12
J gene: TRBJ1-6
D gene: -
CDR3 protein: ASSFQGDNSPLH

V gene: TRBV9
CDR3 length: 12
J gene: TRBJ1-1
D gene: -
CDR3 protein: ASSVASTITEAF

V gene: TRBV28
CDR3 length: 14
J gene: TRBJ2-7
D gene: TRBD1
CDR3 protein: ASSFGFGTGSSEQY

V gene: TRBV2
CDR3 length: 13
J gene: TRBJ1-6
D gene: -
CDR3 protein: ASSEGRGFNSPLH

V gene: TRBV7-2
CDR3 length: 14
J gene: TRBJ2-4
D gene: TRBD1
CDR3 protein: ASSSLTGATKNIQY